This entry describes one T cell receptor (beta chain). Germline values: CDR1 SGHNT, CDR2 YYREEE (reference sequence). Trimming pared 4 bases from V and 0 bases from J, leaving 13 bases between. The CDR3 is 15 residues long. The sample originates from a study of cytomegalovirus exposure and HLA in healthy donors. Study in general: Early release data held about 92 million unique TCRs from HLA-typed donors.

PCR involved 60 Vbeta and 13 Jbeta primers. Produced via immunoSEQ multiplex PCR; TCRdb's table is partial and in-frame only. The sample has fewer than 150,000 clones, around 80% seen once; the top ten hold about 10%. The rearrangement joins TRBV5-4 to TRBJ1-2, with D possibly TRBD1 on 5 matching bases. What was sequenced was PBMCs. This TCR was recovered from a female donor in good health and CMV-seropositive. The CDR3, as DNA: TGTGCCAGCAGCCAACAGGTCGGAGCTAACTATGGCTACACCTTC. Translating it yields CASSQQVGANYGYTF. The whole variable domain, filled in from reference TRBV5-4 and TRBJ1-2, reads ETGVTQSPTHLIKTRGQQVTLRCSSQSGHNTVSWYQQALGQGPQFIFQYYREEENGRGNFPPRFSGLQFPNYSSELNVNALELDDSALYLCASSQQVGANYGYTFGSGTRLTVV.